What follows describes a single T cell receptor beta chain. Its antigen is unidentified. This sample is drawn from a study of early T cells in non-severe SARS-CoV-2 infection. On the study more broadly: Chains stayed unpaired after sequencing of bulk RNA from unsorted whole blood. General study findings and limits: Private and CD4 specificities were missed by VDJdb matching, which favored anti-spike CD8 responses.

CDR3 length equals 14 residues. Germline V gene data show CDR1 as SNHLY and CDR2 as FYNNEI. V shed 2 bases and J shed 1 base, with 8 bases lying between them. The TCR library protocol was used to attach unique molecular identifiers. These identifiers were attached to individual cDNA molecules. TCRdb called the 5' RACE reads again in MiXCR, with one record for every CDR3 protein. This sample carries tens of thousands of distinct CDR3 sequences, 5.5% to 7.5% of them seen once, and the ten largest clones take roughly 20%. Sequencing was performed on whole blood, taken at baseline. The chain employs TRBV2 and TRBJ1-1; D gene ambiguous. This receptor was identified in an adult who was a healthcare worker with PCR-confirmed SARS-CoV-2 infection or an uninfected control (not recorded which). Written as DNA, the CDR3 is TGTGCCAGCAGTGAATCCATGGAGAACACTGAAGCTTTCTTT. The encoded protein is CASSESMENTEAFF.